This T cell receptor beta chain was found in a study of cytomegalovirus exposure and HLA in healthy donors (TCRdb year 2017). Regarding the research as a whole: An earlier analysis of 587 of the donors reported about 300 Gb of sequence data and 95 million to 120 million unique TCR beta sequences obtained from about 179 million T cells. The number of typed donors differed by locus: roughly 629-640 for A, B, C, DRB1 and DQB1; 522 for DQA1; 606 for DPA1; and 400 to 480 for DPB1. Donor age, sex, ethnicity and CMV serostatus were compiled together with the repertoire data. The later analysis used no new phenotypic data to find candidate immune exposures, relying instead on TCR beta sequences and their occurrence across donors. The study combined high-throughput TCR immunosequencing, statistical association of individual TCRs with disease status, and machine learning to predict cytomegalovirus infection status. In a later analysis, previously published TCR beta repertoires from about 670 donors were re-analyzed and high-resolution HLA genotyping was added so that TCR occurrence patterns could be studied. Four or five DR-DQ haplotypes were handled as single units for association and clustering, since linkage in the cohort was strong. The study was designed to test whether signatures of past pathogen exposure could be identified by cataloging public T cell receptors. The T cell repertoires of about 700 subjects were profiled by immunosequencing and related to cytomegalovirus serostatus. An earlier analysis of around 640 of the donors used high-throughput TCR beta sequencing to judge whether each TCR beta V gene segment behaved as functional or pseudogenic. In a later genetic analysis, genome-wide SNP genotypes for 398 of the 666 donors were used, and that subset was treated as a discovery cohort. Around 330 gigabases of sequencing data and approximately 92 million unique TCR sequences made up an early release that covered about 640 HLA-typed donors. Along with the approximately 700-subject first cohort, a separate validation cohort of over a hundred different subjects was used. HLA typing included class I and class II loci at four-digit resolution. Among 398 genotyped donors of the cohort, an average of about 240,000 unique TCR beta nucleotide sequences were sequenced per donor, roughly a sixth of them non-productive. Every repertoire in the discovery cohort had been generated on one and the same sequencing platform. Of the 350 to 400 genotyped donors, roughly 85% fell in the genetic ancestry cluster associated with self-reported Caucasian donors.

The germline V gene encodes CDR1 GTSNPN and CDR2 SVGIG (reference sequence). V and J lose 0 bases and 0 bases, and a span of 6 bases separates them. The cysteine opens and the phenylalanine closes a CDR3 of 15 amino acids. Only the CDR3 DNA is retained, 45 bases long and in frame from the first base. The cohort was made up of hundreds of healthy bone marrow donors. Cohort members were all nominally healthy when sampled, although unrecorded immune exposures were likely present. The donor was CMV seronegative and belonged to the group of under 400 seronegative cohort members. A peripheral blood sample was collected from each donor, and TCR beta sequencing was performed on peripheral blood mononuclear cells. The Qiagen DNeasy Blood Extraction Kit was used to extract genomic DNA from the blood cell samples. As for this clone: Its recognized antigen is unknown. The sample holds no much larger clone one base away, and base qualities are not on file.

Libraries were made using the immunoSEQ multiplex PCR assay. For the multiplex PCR, a mixture combining 60 forward primers for TCR Vbeta segments and 13 reverse primers for TCR Jbeta segments was used. The CDR3 region of rearranged TCR beta genes was amplified from genomic DNA with a multiplex PCR assay. The amplified TCR beta libraries were sequenced on the Illumina HiSeq System as 87-base-pair reads. The authors processed their data as follows. In a later analysis, 80 million or so unique TCR beta chains were counted across the approximately 620 repertoires, and approximately 9.9 million of these chains were shared by at least two donors. Raw reads were error-corrected and collapsed into unique sequences by a nearest-neighbor algorithm in which closely related sequences were merged to remove PCR and sequencing errors. To assign V, D and J gene segments, CDR3 sequences were aligned to IMGT reference sequences. For a sequence to be retained, a match of at least six nucleotides to both a V gene segment and a J gene segment was required. Rearrangements were called productive when the CDR3 lacked stop codons and stayed in frame with V and J; all others were non-productive. Following IMGT convention, CDR3 was defined as the stretch from the second conserved V-encoded cysteine to the conserved J-encoded phenylalanine. The earlier analysis of some 550 of the donors excluded any sequence lacking an unambiguous match to a single V gene segment. An earlier analysis of some 610 of the donors called V segments functional above 56.7% productive rearrangements and segregating when the between-donor standard deviation exceeded 5%. A statistical classification framework was developed to diagnose cytomegalovirus status using the catalog of TCR beta chain sequences. In a later analysis, V and J genes were assigned by comparing TCR nucleotide sequences against IMGT/GENE-DB human TR gene sequences. The TCRdist pipeline was used in a later analysis to assign CDR3 sequences and most-parsimonious VDJ recombination scenarios. In a later analysis, each TCR beta chain was defined by its CDR3 amino acid sequence together with its V-gene family, and reads without a unique V-gene family were excluded. A later analysis removed several hundred highly shared, low-generation-probability nucleotide sequences to deal with suspected cross-contamination and a sequencing artifact. For each public chain, a later analysis derived a clonal expansion index from normalized ranks of inferred template counts within each repertoire. A later analysis computed generation probabilities with a VDJ recombination model fitted to out-of-frame rearrangements, and checked the results against IGoR. In a later analysis, hypergeometric tests were used to score TCR-TCR, TCR-HLA and TCR-CMV co-occurrence, with a repertoire-size bias correction applied to TCR pairs. A later analysis estimated false discovery rates by permuting HLA or CMV assignments 20 times. A later analysis grouped co-occurring TCRs with DBSCAN, adding TCRdist sequence similarity when clustering within HLA-allele-positive subsets. Co-occurrence clustering excluded repertoires with fewer than 30,000 or more than 120,000 public chains, plus five with anomalous nucleotide sharing. The clones in this table, taken by TCRdb from immuneACCESS, are in-frame only. Not every clone is retained; where verified, under half of the shortfall comes from an unresolved V gene, and the cause of the rest is unknown. V and J calls plus clone size are reproduced from that table; the DNA served to infer D and trimming. The sample table holds about 270,000 clones, of which roughly 70% were seen once. Approximately 2.5% of the sample rests with the top ten.

Overall study results and their limits: Cytomegalovirus status was reported to be diagnosed by the classifier with high specificity and sensitivity in both the original and validation cohorts. In a later analysis, several top co-occurrence clusters were reported to appear linked to parvovirus B19, influenza, CMV and Epstein-Barr virus. Sequencing depth was assumed to be roughly uniform across donors in the presence/absence analyses, though that assumption may not hold. A later analysis found that TCR association rates varied across HLA loci, with DRB1 alleles showing the most associated TCRs and HLA-C alleles the fewest. According to a later genetic analysis, donors in an Asian-associated ancestry cluster had fewer N-insertions in productive TCRs than the approximately 670-donor mean. A cluster of highly shared sequence variants was judged likely to represent a technical artifact of the sequencing pipeline. In a later analysis, HLA-associated TCR beta chains showed more clonal expansion and lower generation probabilities than non-associated chains that were equally common. Across donors, most TCR sequences were observed very rarely, whereas some public TCRs were present in many individuals. Some IMGT-functional V segments, including TRBV6-2 and TRBV6-3, could not be distinguished by the 87-base-pair reads and were therefore excluded. A further reported finding was that TCR beta sequences accurately predicted the HLA-A and HLA-B alleles for most subjects in the first cohort. For the cohort, immune exposure information was limited to CMV serostatus. Because counts were too low, roughly 18 rarely observed V segments, including chromosome 9 orphons, were left out of the earlier analysis of 587 of the donors. Correlated functional status among segregating V segments might reflect linkage disequilibrium, but an unknown experimental factor could not be ruled out. According to a later analysis, most CMV-associated TCR beta chains appeared to be HLA-restricted, and the HLA associations seemed to be driven largely by CMV exposure. In an earlier analysis of 450 to 750 of the donors, most TCR beta V segments appeared in productive rearrangements about 87% or about 30% of the time, broadly matching IMGT annotations. The study gave a list of 150 to 200 TCR beta chains associated with cytomegalovirus. When HLA alleles, especially DR and DQ, strongly co-occurred, attributing TCR associations to individual alleles was difficult. It was suggested by the authors that the approach could potentially be generalized to other disease states and immunological phenotypes. In vitro tests confirmed that a few of the cytomegalovirus-associated TCR beta chains recognize cytomegalovirus antigens. An association between a missense DCLRE1C variant and V-gene and J-gene trimming of TCR beta chains was found in a later genetic analysis and replicated in an independent cohort. HLA typing was unavailable for some donors at each locus, so association tests used only the typed subset. A later analysis associated 15,000 to 20,000 TCR beta sequences with specific HLA alleles at a false discovery rate of 0.05. Only TCR beta chains were sequenced in this cohort, and the absence of alpha or paired-chain data limited detectable features.

Material for sequencing was PBMCs. The chain joins TRBV30 to TRBJ2-6; the D region possibly corresponds to TRBD2 (5 bases align). The sequence was obtained from a female donor in good health and CMV-seronegative. The nucleotide sequence reads TGTGCCTGGAGTGTACGGGGCTCTGGGGCCAACGTCCTGACTTTC. Its protein product is CAWSVRGSGANVLTF.